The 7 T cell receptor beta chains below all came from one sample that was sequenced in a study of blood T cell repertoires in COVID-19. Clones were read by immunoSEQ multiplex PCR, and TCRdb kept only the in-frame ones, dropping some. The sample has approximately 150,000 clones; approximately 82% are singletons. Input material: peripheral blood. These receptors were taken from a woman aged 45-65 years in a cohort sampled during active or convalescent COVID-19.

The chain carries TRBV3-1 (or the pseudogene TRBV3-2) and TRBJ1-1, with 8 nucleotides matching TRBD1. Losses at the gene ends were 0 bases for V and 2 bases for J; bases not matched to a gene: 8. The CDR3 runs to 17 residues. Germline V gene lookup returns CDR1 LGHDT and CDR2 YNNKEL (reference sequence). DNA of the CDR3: TGTGCCAGCAGCCAAGACAGGACAGGGAAAGAAAACACTGAAGCTTTCTTT. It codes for CASSQDRTGKENTEAFF.

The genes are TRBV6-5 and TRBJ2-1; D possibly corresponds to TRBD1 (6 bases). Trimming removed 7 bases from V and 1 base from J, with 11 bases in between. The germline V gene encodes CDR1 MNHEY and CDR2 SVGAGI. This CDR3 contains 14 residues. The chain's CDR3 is CASTPTGSYNEQFF. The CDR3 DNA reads TGTGCCAGCACCCCGACAGGATCCTACAATGAGCAGTTCTTC.

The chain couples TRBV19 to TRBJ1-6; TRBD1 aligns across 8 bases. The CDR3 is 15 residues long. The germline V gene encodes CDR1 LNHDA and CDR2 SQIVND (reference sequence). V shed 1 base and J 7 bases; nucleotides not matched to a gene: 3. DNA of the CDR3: TGTGCCAGTAGTATAGGTCAGGGGGCCAATTCACCCCTCCACTTT. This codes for CASSIGQGANSPLHF.

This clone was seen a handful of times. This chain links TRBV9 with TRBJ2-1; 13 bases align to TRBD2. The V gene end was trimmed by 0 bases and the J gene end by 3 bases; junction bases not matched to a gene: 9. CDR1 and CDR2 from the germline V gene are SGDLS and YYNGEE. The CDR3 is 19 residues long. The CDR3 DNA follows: TGTGCCAGCAGCGTAGGTACTAGCGGGGGGGCCCCGAGCTACAATGAGCAGTTCTTC. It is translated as CASSVGTSGGAPSYNEQFF.

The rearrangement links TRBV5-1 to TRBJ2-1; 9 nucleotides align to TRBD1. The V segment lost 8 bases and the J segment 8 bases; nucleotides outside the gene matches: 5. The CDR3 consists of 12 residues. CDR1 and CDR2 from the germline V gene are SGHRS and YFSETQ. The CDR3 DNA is TGCGCCAGAGGACAGGGGAGGGATGAGCAGTTCTTC. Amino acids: CARGQGRDEQFF. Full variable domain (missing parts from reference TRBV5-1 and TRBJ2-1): KAGVTQTPRYLIKTRGQQVTLSCSPISGHRSVSWYQQTPGQGLQFLFEYFSETQRNKGNFPGRFSGRQFSNSRSEMNVSTLELGDSALYLCARGQGRDEQFFGPGTRLTVL.

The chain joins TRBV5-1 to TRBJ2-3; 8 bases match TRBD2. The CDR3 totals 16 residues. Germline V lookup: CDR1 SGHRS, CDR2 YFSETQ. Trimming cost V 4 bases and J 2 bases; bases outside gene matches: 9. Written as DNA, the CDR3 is TGCGCCAGCAGCCTAGGAGCGGGGGTGATCACAGATACGCAGTATTTT. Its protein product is CASSLGAGVITDTQYF.

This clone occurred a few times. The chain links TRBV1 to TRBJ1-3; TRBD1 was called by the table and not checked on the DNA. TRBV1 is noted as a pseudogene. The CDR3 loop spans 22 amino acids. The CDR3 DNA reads TGCACCAGCAGCCAAGACCCATCTCCGGGACAGGGGCCGTTCTACTCTGGAAACACCATATATTTT. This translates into CTSSQDPSPGQGPFYSGNTIYF.